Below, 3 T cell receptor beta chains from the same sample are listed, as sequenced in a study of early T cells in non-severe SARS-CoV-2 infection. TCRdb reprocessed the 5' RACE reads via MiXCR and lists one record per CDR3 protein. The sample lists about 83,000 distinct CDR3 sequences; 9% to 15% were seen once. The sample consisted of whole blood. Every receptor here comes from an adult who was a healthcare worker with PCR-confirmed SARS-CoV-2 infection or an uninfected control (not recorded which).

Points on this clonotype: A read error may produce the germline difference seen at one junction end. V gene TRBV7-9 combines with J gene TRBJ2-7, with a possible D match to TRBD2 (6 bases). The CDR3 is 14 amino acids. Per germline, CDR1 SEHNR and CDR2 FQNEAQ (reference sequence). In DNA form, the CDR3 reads TGTGCCAGCAGCTTGGAAGGACTATACCTTGAGCATTACTTC. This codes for CASSLEGLYLEHYF.

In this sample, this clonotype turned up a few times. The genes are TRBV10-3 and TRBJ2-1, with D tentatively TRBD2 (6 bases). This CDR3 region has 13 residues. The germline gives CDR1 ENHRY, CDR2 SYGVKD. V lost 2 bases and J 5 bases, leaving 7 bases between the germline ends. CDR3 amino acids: CAISEGLHNEQFF. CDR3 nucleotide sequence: TGTGCCATCAGTGAGGGACTACACAATGAGCAGTTCTTC.

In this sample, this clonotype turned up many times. The CDR3 here is CSAREKRVSSTDTQYF. The CDR3 region has the DNA TGCAGTGCTAGAGAGAAGCGGGTCTCTAGCACAGATACGCAGTATTTT. The V call is TRBV20-1, the J call TRBJ2-3; D may be TRBD2 (6 bases). Per germline, CDR1 DFQATT and CDR2 SNEGSKA (reference sequence). The CDR3 loop spans 16 amino acids. Deletions cut 0 bases from V and 0 bases from J, with 13 bases between.